What follows are 9 T cell receptor beta chains derived from one specimen sequenced in a study of T cell changes during pregnancy in multiple sclerosis. The repertoire was sequenced with immunoSEQ multiplex PCR; TCRdb's copy has only in-frame clones and lacks some. The repertoire consists of about 36,000 clones, with around 91% occurring once and the leading ten covering around 11%. Here the sequenced sample was CD8+ T cells from peripheral blood mononuclear cells, taken in the third trimester of pregnancy. The receptors originated from a female donor with multiple sclerosis, enrolled in a pregnancy study.

The rearrangement joins TRBV5-1 to TRBJ1-6, with TRBD1 as a possible D gene (5 bases). CDR3 length: 14 residues. The ends were cut back, 3 bases at V and 6 bases at J, with 10 bases in the middle. The germline gives CDR1 SGHRS, CDR2 YFSETQ. CDR3 sequence: CASSWRQSNSPLHF. The CDR3, as DNA: TGCGCCAGCAGCTGGAGACAGAGTAATTCACCCCTCCACTTT.

The CDR3 here is CATNLGQTYNSPLHF. CDR3 nucleotides: TGTGCCACCAACCTAGGACAGACCTATAATTCACCCCTCCACTTT. The genes are TRBV19 and TRBJ1-6; possibly TRBD1 for D (6 bases). Trimming pared 10 bases from V and 2 bases from J, leaving 15 bases between. There are 15 residues in the CDR3. Germline V gene data show CDR1 as LNHDA and CDR2 as SQIVND (reference sequence).

CDR3 protein: CASSLGLSGDTQYF. CDR3 in DNA: TGTGCCAGCAGCTTAGGACTATCCGGAGATACGCAGTATTTT. The V gene is TRBV11-3, the J gene TRBJ2-3, with D possibly matching TRBD2 (5 bases). CDR1 is SGHNT and CDR2 is YENEEA in the germline V gene. CDR3 length: 14 residues. V lost 1 base to trimming and J lost 5 bases, with 10 bases between them.

This chain joins TRBV12-5 and TRBJ1-3; 7 positions agree with TRBD1. The junction had 2 bases not matched to a gene; V was cut back by 3 bases and J by 0 bases. Germline V CDR1 and CDR2: LGHNT, FRNRAP. The CDR3 covers 15 residues. CDR3 protein: CASGFGTVSGNTIYF. For the CDR3, the DNA is TGTGCTAGTGGTTTTGGGACAGTCTCTGGAAACACCATATATTTT.

The chain is built from TRBV19 and TRBJ2-1; 9 bases match TRBD2. The CDR3 length is 17 residues. Germline CDR1 reads LNHDA; CDR2 reads SQIVND (reference sequence). The V segment lost 0 bases and the J segment 3 bases; nucleotides outside the gene matches: 6. The CDR3 sequence: CASSIDHLAGFYNEQFF. CDR3 sequence (DNA): TGTGCCAGTAGTATAGATCACCTAGCGGGGTTCTACAATGAGCAGTTCTTC.

This rearrangement joins TRBV5-4 to TRBJ2-7, with 7 nucleotides matching TRBD1. V lost 3 bases, J lost 3 bases, and 6 bases stayed unmatched. This CDR3 region has 14 residues. CDR1 SGHNT and CDR2 YYREEE come from the germline V gene (reference sequence). Here the CDR3 reads CASSWGQGDYEQYF. DNA of the CDR3: TGTGCCAGCAGCTGGGGCCAGGGGGACTACGAGCAGTACTTC. Combining the CDR3 with reference TRBV5-4 and TRBJ2-7 gives the whole variable domain ETGVTQSPTHLIKTRGQQVTLRCSSQSGHNTVSWYQQALGQGPQFIFQYYREEENGRGNFPPRFSGLQFPNYSSELNVNALELDDSALYLCASSWGQGDYEQYFGPGTRLTVT.

The J gene is TRBJ2-3, the V gene TRBV27; 7 bases match TRBD1. With V trimmed by 5 bases and J by 2 bases, 7 bases remained unmatched. Germline V gene lookup returns CDR1 MNHEY and CDR2 SMNVEV (reference sequence). CDR3 length equals 15 residues. The CDR3 region has the DNA TGTGCCAGCAGTCTTCGACAGGGACCCACAGATACGCAGTATTTT. Amino acids: CASSLRQGPTDTQYF.

The chain links TRBV28 to TRBJ1-2; a possible D gene is TRBD1 (5 bases). Deletions cut 1 base from V and 5 bases from J, with 14 bases between. The CDR3 spans 15 residues. The germline gives CDR1 MDHEN, CDR2 SYDVKM. CDR3 nucleotide sequence: TGTGCCAGCAGTTTATTGCTTTTGGGGGGGTATGGCTACACCTTC. It codes for CASSLLLLGGYGYTF.

V is TRBV27 and J is TRBJ2-5; D is uncertain. With the DNA end fitting TRBJ2-7 better, the J assignment may be wrong. Germline CDR1 reads MNHEY; CDR2 reads SMNVEV (reference sequence). This CDR3 has 13 amino acids. CDR3 sequence (DNA): TGTGCCAGCAGTTTGAGGCTCCCTTACGAGCAGTACTTC. This encodes CASSLRLPYEQYF.